One and the same sample provided the 26 T cell receptor beta chains below, sequenced in a study of T-cell reconstitution after alpha-beta-depleted transplantation in children. Unique molecular identifiers featured in how the TCRbeta library was prepared. TCRdb recomputed calls from the PCR reads with MiXCR, one row per CDR3 protein. The table lists some 520,000 distinct CDR3 sequences, less than 35% of them singletons. This material consisted of PBMCs from the stem cell graft donor, taken from the stem cell graft. Receptors were obtained from a human donor who donated a stem cell graft to a child with aplastic anemia.

This clonotype showed up just a few times. V gene TRBV25-1 combines with J gene TRBJ1-1; tentatively, D is TRBD1 (5 bases). This CDR3 contains 12 residues. Looked up from germline, CDR1 is MGHDK and CDR2 is SYGVNS. Between the trimmed V and J ends, which lost 8 bases and 7 bases, there was a span of 14 bases. CDR3 sequence (DNA): TGTGCCAGCCCCGTGCAGGGACTTGAAGCTTTCTTT. It yields the protein CASPVQGLEAFF. Filled out from reference TRBV25-1 and TRBJ1-1, the complete variable domain reads EADIYQTPRYLVIGTGKKITLECSQTMGHDKMYWYQQDPGMELHLIHYSYGVNSTEKGDLSSESTVSRIRTEHFPLTLESARPSHTSQYLCASPVQGLEAFFGQGTRLTVV.

The chain combines TRBV7-9 with TRBJ2-7; TRBD1 might be the D (5 bases). The CDR3 contains 14 residues. CDR1 is SEHNR, CDR2 FQNEAQ, per germline (reference sequence). Between the trimmed V and J ends, which lost 2 bases and 4 bases, there was a span of 12 bases. The CDR3 DNA sequence: TGTGCCAGCAGCTTAAGTGGGGCCCTATACGAGCAGTACGTC. Translation gives CASSLSGALYEQYV.

V usage is TRBV5-1 and J usage is TRBJ2-7; a weak D match, TRBD1 (6 bases). Trimming took 0 bases from V and 7 from J, leaving 11 bases between them. The CDR3 totals 13 residues. Germline V gene data show CDR1 as SGHRS and CDR2 as YFSETQ. The chain's CDR3 is CASSLEGTQEQYV. CDR3 DNA: TGCGCCAGCAGCTTGGAAGGGACACAAGAGCAGTACGTC.

The chain combines TRBV12-3 or TRBV12-4 with TRBJ1-2; tentatively, D is TRBD1 (6 bases). V lost 2 bases and J lost 0, with 10 bases in between. This CDR3 contains 15 residues. CDR3 DNA: TGTGCCAGCAGTTTAACGACAGGAGCTAACTATGGCTACACCTTC. This gives the protein CASSLTTGANYGYTF.

This clonotype was detected a few times. This chain links TRBV6-5 with TRBJ2-7; D gene ambiguous. Trimming cost V 2 bases and J 1 base, with 6 bases left between them. CDR3 length equals 13 residues. Germline loops: CDR1 MNHEY, CDR2 SVGAGI. The CDR3 DNA reads TGTGCCAGCAGTTACGGGGAATCCTACGAGCAGTACTTC. Its translation: CASSYGESYEQYF.

This clonotype was detected a few times. The chain is built from TRBV7-2 and TRBJ2-5; D is perhaps TRBD1 (7 bases). CDR1 and CDR2 (germline): SGHTA, FQGNSA. Trimming took 2 bases from V and 5 from J, leaving 15 bases between them. This CDR3 has 15 amino acids. The CDR3 here is CASSLPGGSRETQYF. The CDR3 DNA follows: TGTGCCAGCAGCTTACCAGGGGGGAGCCGGGAGACCCAGTACTTC.

This chain joins TRBV7-2 and TRBJ2-3; a possible D gene is TRBD1 (5 bases). Per germline, CDR1 SGHTA and CDR2 FQGNSA. The CDR3 has 15 residues. V shed 5 bases and J shed 3 bases, with 15 bases lying between them. The CDR3 bases are TGTGCCAGCAGCGTAGACAGAACCTTTACAGATACGCAGTATTTT. Translating it yields CASSVDRTFTDTQYF.

This clonotype was detected a few times. The V gene is TRBV6-1, the J gene TRBJ2-2, with TRBD2 matching over 12 bases. Looked up from germline, CDR1 is MNHNS and CDR2 is SASEGT. J gave up 7 bases and V 6 bases, and 9 bases lay outside the gene matches. This CDR3 spans 16 amino acids. The CDR3 region has the DNA TGTGCCAGCAGCCCCGGGACTAGCGGGTCGGGCGGGGAGCTGTTTTTT. Translated: CASSPGTSGSGGELFF.

The chain uses TRBV6-2 or TRBV6-3 and TRBJ1-5; 7 nucleotides align to TRBD1. The CDR3 runs to 14 residues. From germline, CDR1 is MNHEY and CDR2 SVGEGT. V gave up 7 bases and J gave up 5 bases; unmatched junction bases: 8. The CDR3 reads CASTRTTGDQPQHF. The CDR3 coding sequence is TGTGCCAGCACGAGGACTACAGGGGATCAGCCCCAGCATTTT.

The V gene is TRBV28, the J gene TRBJ2-1; D possibly corresponds to TRBD1 (5 bases). Germline V gives CDR1 MDHEN, CDR2 SYDVKM. Trimming removed 6 bases from V and 6 bases from J, with 9 bases in between. The CDR3 loop spans 12 amino acids. The CDR3 DNA follows: TGTGCCAGCAGCGGCAGGGTCAATGAGCAGTTCTTC. This codes for CASSGRVNEQFF. The full variable domain, rest sourced from reference TRBV28 and TRBJ2-1, is DVKVTQSSRYLVKRTGEKVFLECVQDMDHENMFWYRQDPGLGLRLIYFSYDVKMKEKGDIPEGYSVSREKKERFSLILESASTNQTSMYLCASSGRVNEQFFGPGTRLTVL.

The chain joins TRBV29-1 to TRBJ2-1; the D call may be TRBD1 or TRBD2 (6 bases each). This CDR3 has 14 amino acids. Germline V lookup: CDR1 SQVTM, CDR2 ANQGSEA. V lost 3 bases and J 6 bases, leaving 15 bases between the germline ends. The CDR3 spells CSVDWGAQGNEQFF. In nucleotides, the CDR3 is TGCAGCGTTGATTGGGGGGCCCAAGGCAATGAGCAGTTCTTC.

The chain employs TRBV7-2 and TRBJ2-2, with D perhaps assigned TRBD1 or TRBD2 (6 bases each). CDR1 and CDR2 from the germline V gene are SGHTA and FQGNSA. The V gene lost 1 base and the J gene lost 5 bases, with 11 bases spanning the gap. CDR3 size: 15 residues. CDR3 in amino acids: CASSLVVGGTGELFF. DNA for the CDR3: TGTGCCAGCAGCTTAGTGGTAGGGGGGACCGGGGAGCTGTTTTTT.

The chain uses TRBV18 and TRBJ1-1; 8 bases map to TRBD1. CDR3 length equals 16 residues. V was clipped by 3 bases and J by 3 bases; unmatched bases: 9. The germline gives CDR1 KGHSH, CDR2 LQKENI. The CDR3 DNA reads TGTGCCAGCTCACCGACAGGGGACTCGCGGGACACTGAAGCTTTCTTT. Translated: CASSPTGDSRDTEAFF.

Only a few counts were recorded for this clonotype. The rearrangement links TRBV7-6 to TRBJ2-7, with D maybe TRBD2 (5 bases). The CDR3 covers 13 residues. CDR1 and CDR2 (germline): SGHVS, FNYEAQ. Trimming removed 0 bases from V and 7 bases from J, with 10 bases in between. This CDR3 reads CASSLAISGEQYF. CDR3 nucleotides: TGTGCCAGCAGCTTAGCGATTTCGGGGGAGCAGTACTTC.

This clonotype was seen a handful of times. The chain's CDR3 is CAIDRGPGANVLTF. CDR3 bases: TGTGCCATCGATCGGGGACCTGGGGCCAACGTCCTGACTTTC. V gene TRBV10-3 combines with J gene TRBJ2-6; D is possibly TRBD1 or TRBD2 (5 bases each). With 8 bases removed from V and 2 bases from J, the gap between germline ends came to 10 bases. Germline CDR1 and CDR2: ENHRY and SYGVKD. CDR3 length: 14 residues.

The chain uses TRBV7-2 and TRBJ2-1; no firm D call. The CDR3 length is 15 residues. The germline gives CDR1 SGHTA, CDR2 FQGNSA. V gave up 2 bases and J gave up 1 base, with 9 bases separating them. In nucleotides, the CDR3 is TGTGCCAGCAGCTTATCACTGAGATCCTACAATGAGCAGTTCTTC. Translation gives CASSLSLRSYNEQFF. Full variable domain (outside the CDR3, taken from reference TRBV7-2 and TRBJ2-1): GAGVSQSPSNKVTEKGKDVELRCDPISGHTALYWYRQSLGQGLEFLIYFQGNSAPDKSGLPSDRFSAERTGGSVSTLTIQRTQQEDSAVYLCASSLSLRSYNEQFFGPGTRLTVL.

V gene TRBV5-1 combines with J gene TRBJ2-2, with D perhaps matching TRBD2 (5 bases). The CDR3 sequence is 14 residues long. CDR1 SGHRS and CDR2 YFSETQ come from the germline V gene. The germline V and J ends were trimmed by 6 bases and 7 bases, with 16 bases remaining between them. This CDR3 is CASTDRFEGGELFF. In DNA, the CDR3 is TGCGCCAGCACCGATAGGTTTGAGGGCGGGGAGCTGTTTTTT.

The chain links TRBV6-5 to TRBJ2-7, with 9 bases fitting TRBD1. CDR1 and CDR2 from the germline V gene are MNHEY and SVGAGI. The junction had 4 bases not matched to a gene; V was cut back by 2 bases and J by 5 bases. The CDR3 is 14 residues long. CDR3 nucleotides: TGTGCCAGCAGTTACGGTAGACAGGGGGACGAGCAGTACTTC. Translating gives CASSYGRQGDEQYF.

This chain links TRBV12-3 or TRBV12-4 with TRBJ2-7; D is unclear. V lost 4 bases and J 5 bases, leaving 6 bases between the germline ends. CDR3 length equals 11 residues. DNA for the CDR3: TGTGCCAGCAGTTCCCGCAACGAGCAGTACTTC. It specifies CASSSRNEQYF.

The V gene is TRBV20-1, the J gene TRBJ1-2; 7 positions agree with TRBD1. After removal of 6 bases from V and 4 bases from J, the junction contained 8 bases not matched to a gene. Germline V gene sequence: CDR1 DFQATT, CDR2 SNEGSKA (reference sequence). The CDR3 loop spans 13 amino acids. The CDR3 sequence: CSAHDREIYGYTF. The DNA for the CDR3 is TGCAGTGCCCACGACAGGGAGATCTATGGCTACACCTTC.

V is TRBV11-1 and J is TRBJ1-2; 12 nucleotides align to TRBD1. With 1 base clipped from V and 1 base from J, the junction kept 10 bases outside the gene matches. This CDR3 is built from 19 residues. Germline CDR1 and CDR2: SGHAT and FQDESV (reference sequence). This CDR3 is CASSLGAGTGGAGNYGYTF. In DNA form, the CDR3 reads TGTGCCAGCAGCTTAGGCGCCGGGACAGGGGGCGCCGGTAACTATGGCTACACCTTC.

Comments on this clonotype: Germline and junction disagree at one end, which may indicate a read error. This chain connects TRBV20-1 to TRBJ2-6; D might be TRBD1 (6 bases). The CDR3 is 14 residues long. Germline CDR1 and CDR2: DFQATT and SNEGSKA (reference sequence). This CDR3 is CSARGGAGANVLTF. CDR3 bases: TGCAGTGCGAGAGGGGGAGCTGGGGCCAACGTCCTGACTTTC.

The chain combines TRBV6-2 or TRBV6-3 with TRBJ2-1; TRBD1 matches 7 bases. J was trimmed by 9 bases and V by 7 bases; bases with no gene match: 9. Germline-derived CDR1 and CDR2 are MNHEY and SVGEGT. The CDR3 runs to 13 residues. Here the CDR3 DNA reads TGTGCCAGCACCAGGGAGAGGGACAGTGAGCAGTTCTTC. Translating it yields CASTRERDSEQFF.

J is TRBJ2-3 and V is TRBV7-8; TRBD2 agrees at 8 bases. V was clipped by 2 bases and J by 0 bases; unmatched bases: 4. CDR3 length: 16 residues. The germline V gene encodes CDR1 SGHVS and CDR2 FQNEAQ. The CDR3: CASSLRLAPSTDTQYF. CDR3 bases: TGTGCCAGCAGCTTAAGACTAGCGCCAAGCACAGATACGCAGTATTTT.

This clonotype has just one count. The chain has TRBV25-1 and TRBJ1-5; 8 bases match TRBD1. V lost 5 bases, J lost 15 bases, and 9 bases stayed unmatched. From germline, CDR1 is MGHDK and CDR2 SYGVNS. The CDR3 is 12 amino acids. The CDR3 DNA is TGTGCCAGCAGTTCCGGGACAGGCGGTCGGCATTTT. Translation gives CASSSGTGGRHF.

The DNA for the CDR3 is TGTGCCAGCTCACCATGGGACAGGGTCTATGGCTACACCTTC. Translation: CASSPWDRVYGYTF. The chain carries TRBV18 and TRBJ1-2; 9 nucleotides match TRBD1. This CDR3 is 14 amino acids long. With 2 bases clipped from V and 4 bases from J, the junction kept 2 bases outside the gene matches. CDR1 is KGHSH, CDR2 LQKENI, per germline. Together with reference TRBV18 and TRBJ1-2, the CDR3 gives the full variable domain: NAGVMQNPRHLVRRRGQEARLRCSPMKGHSHVYWYRQLPEEGLKFMVYLQKENIIDESGMPKERFSAEFPKEGPSILRIQQVVRGDSAAYFCASSPWDRVYGYTFGSGTRLTVV.